In its sample, the clone carrying this T cell receptor (beta chain) was seen a few times. Researchers ran the PCR with 60 Vbeta and 13 Jbeta primers. Sequenced by immunoSEQ multiplex PCR; TCRdb stores in-frame clones only, minus some. The sample carries 130,000 or so clones, around 67% recorded once. The data were taken from a study of cytomegalovirus exposure and HLA in healthy donors. V was cut by 6 bases and J by 0 bases, with 18 bases left in between. CDR1 is SNHLY, CDR2 FYNNEI, per germline. The CDR3 covers 17 residues. This receptor was obtained from a woman between 35 and 50 years old in good health and CMV-seropositive. Sequencing was carried out using PBMCs. This chain connects TRBV2 to TRBJ1-5; no definite D call. CDR3 coding DNA: TGTGCCAGCAGCGAGGCGCCAGCTGAGTATAGCAATCAGCCCCAGCATTTT. Translation: CASSEAPAEYSNQPQHF. The variable domain in full, with the rest retrieved from reference TRBV2 and TRBJ1-5, is EPEVTQTPSHQVTQMGQEVILRCVPISNHLYFYWYRQILGQKVEFLVSFYNNEISEKSEIFDDQFSVERPDGSNFTLKIRSTKLEDSAMYFCASSEAPAEYSNQPQHFGDGTRLSIL.